Each of the 2 T cell receptor beta chains below was sequenced from the same sample in a study of post-analysis software for immune sequencing data (dated by TCRdb to the mid-2010s). What the study reported, not specific to this receptor: Patients showed significantly higher frequencies than controls for about 5 TRBV segments, among them TRBV5-6, TRBV5-1 and TRBV20-1.

The library was produced with PCR. The data were produced on an Illumina HiSeq 2500. Unique molecular identifiers were incorporated into TCR beta cDNA libraries to reduce PCR and sequencing biases. The public sequencing data were trimmed at Q25 with fastp and processed into clonotypes with MiXCR by TCRdb, which kept only in-frame beta chains. Each CDR3 protein appears once, grouped with its most common genes and DNA. This sample gives over 300,000 distinct CDR3 sequences in total; around a third of them show up just once. Roughly an eighth of the sample comes from the top ten. For these receptors, no antigen is known. Input material: blood. These receptors all come from a girl between 10 and 17 years old with multiple sclerosis.

The chain combines TRBV12-3 or TRBV12-4 with TRBJ1-2; weak D call: TRBD1 (6 bases). Trimming cost V 5 bases and J 8 bases, with 15 bases left between them. The CDR3 is 13 amino acids. The CDR3 reads CASSPAGDYGYTF. DNA of the CDR3: TGTGCCAGCAGTCCCGCAGGGGATTACGGCTACACCTTC.

The genes are TRBV7-3 and TRBJ2-5; D is ambiguous. V was trimmed by 0 bases and J by 11 bases, leaving 13 bases between them. Per the germline V gene, CDR1 is SGHTA and CDR2 is FQGTGA. The CDR3 consists of 13 residues. CDR3 DNA: TGTGCCAGCAGCTTAACGGAAGGATACGAACAGTACTTC. It specifies CASSLTEGYEQYF. Supplemented by reference TRBV7-3 and TRBJ2-5, the full variable domain reads GAGVSQTPSNKVTEKGKYVELRCDPISGHTALYWYRQSLGQGPEFLIYFQGTGAADDSGLPNDRFFAVRPEGSVSTLKIQRTERGDSAVYLCASSLTEGYEQYFGPGTRLLVL.